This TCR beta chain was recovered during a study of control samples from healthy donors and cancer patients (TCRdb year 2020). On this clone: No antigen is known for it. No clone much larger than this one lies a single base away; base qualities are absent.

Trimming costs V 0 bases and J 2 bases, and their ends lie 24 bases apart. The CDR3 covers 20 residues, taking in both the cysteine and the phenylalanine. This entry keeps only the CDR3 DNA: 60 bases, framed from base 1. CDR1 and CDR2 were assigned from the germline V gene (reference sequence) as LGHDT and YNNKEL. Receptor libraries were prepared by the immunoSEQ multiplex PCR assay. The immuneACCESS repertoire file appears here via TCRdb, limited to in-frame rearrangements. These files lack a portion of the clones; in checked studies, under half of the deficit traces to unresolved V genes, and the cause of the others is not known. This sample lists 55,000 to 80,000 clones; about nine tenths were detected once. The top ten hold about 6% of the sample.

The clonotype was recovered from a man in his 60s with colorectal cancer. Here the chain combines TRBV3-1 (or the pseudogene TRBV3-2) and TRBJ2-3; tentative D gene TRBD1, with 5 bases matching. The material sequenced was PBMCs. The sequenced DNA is TGTGCCAGCAGCCAAGACGACCCTCTACAGGCCGGACACCTCACAGATACGCAGTATTTT. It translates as CASSQDDPLQAGHLTDTQYF.